The present TCR beta chain was sequenced within a study of cytomegalovirus exposure and HLA in healthy donors. Use of 60 Vbeta and 13 Jbeta primers characterized the PCR. The protocol was immunoSEQ multiplex PCR, while the TCRdb copy is restricted to in-frame clones and leaves out a portion. This table has some 170,000 clones, about four fifths appearing once. Sequencing used PBMCs. This clonotype was obtained from a woman between 45 and 60 years old in good health and CMV-seronegative.

In DNA, the CDR3 is TGTGCCAGCTCGGCGGGTAATTACTATGGCTACACCTTC. Encoded protein: CASSAGNYYGYTF. The V gene is TRBV2, the J gene TRBJ1-2; D is unresolved. V was clipped by 8 bases and J by 3 bases, with 13 bases between them. CDR3 length equals 13 residues. Looked up from germline, CDR1 is SNHLY and CDR2 is FYNNEI.